These T cell receptor beta chains were read from a single sample in a study of blood T cell repertoires in COVID-19. The table came from immunoSEQ multiplex PCR; TCRdb's copy has only in-frame clones and leaves some out. The sample yields fewer than 200,000 clones, 84% seen once. The sequenced sample consisted of PBMCs or T cells enriched from blood (not recorded which). The receptors derive from a woman in her thirties who had been exposed to COVID-19. Both conserved end residues are part of each CDR3. A D gene is named only where the DNA matches it firmly. A clone size is listed for some rows: how often the clone was seen (once, few, many), or a class if it is expanded.

. TRBJ1-5 . TRBV4-3 CASSQDSRNHQPQHF TGCGCCAGCAGCCAAGATAGCCGGAACCATCAGCCCCAGCATTTT
TRBD1 TRBJ1-5 . TRBV15 CATSRDDWVGRGFKGSNQPQHF TGTGCCACCAGCAGAGATGATTGGGTCGGCAGGGGGTTTAAGGGAAGCAATCAGCCCCAGCATTTT
TRBD1 TRBJ1-2 . TRBV19 CASRASNRGSTYGYTF TGTGCCAGTAGAGCGTCTAACAGGGGATCAACCTATGGCTACACCTTC
. TRBJ1-2 . TRBV7-3 CASSFAGGRGYTF TGTGCCAGCAGCTTCGCGGGTGGAAGGGGCTACACCTTC
. TRBJ2-1 few TRBV7-9 CASSLLPRTESSYNEQFF TGTGCCAGCAGCCTACTCCCCCGGACAGAGAGCTCCTACAATGAGCAGTTCTTC
. TRBJ1-4 . TRBV2 CASSEWAEIYEKLFF TGTGCCAGCAGTGAATGGGCAGAAATCTACGAAAAACTGTTTTTT
. TRBJ1-2 . TRBV9 CASSVVTKLGQGSGYTF TGTGCCAGCAGCGTAGTGACGAAATTAGGTCAGGGGAGCGGCTACACCTTC
. TRBJ1-3 . TRBV3-1/TRBV3-2 CASSHRSVVSGNTIYF TGTGCCAGCAGCCATCGTTCCGTAGTCTCTGGAAACACCATATATTTT
TRBD2 TRBJ2-5 . TRBV7-2 CASSLRLAGGPGTQYF TGTGCCAGCAGCTTGAGGCTAGCGGGGGGGCCGGGGACCCAGTACTTC
. TRBJ1-6 . TRBV4-3 CASSQTGLFSYNSPLHF TGCGCCAGCAGCCAAACAGGCCTCTTCTCCTATAATTCACCCCTCCACTTT
. TRBJ2-1 . TRBV10-2 CASSSPRYNEQFF TGCGCCAGCAGCTCTCCTAGGTACAATGAGCAGTTCTTC
TRBD1 TRBJ1-6 . TRBV5-1 CASSSGTGRSSYNSPLHF TGCGCCAGCAGCTCCGGGACAGGGCGTAGCTCCTATAATTCACCCCTCCACTTT
. TRBJ1-5 . TRBV19 CARTPTSNWGPWTDQPQHF TGTGCCCGAACTCCAACCTCTAACTGGGGCCCCTGGACGGATCAGCCCCAGCATTTT
TRBD1 TRBJ1-2 . TRBV19 CASSLGTGDGYTF TGTGCCAGTAGTCTAGGGACAGGGGATGGCTACACCTTC
TRBD1 TRBJ1-5 . TRBV5-5 CASSSGQNNQPQHF TGTGCCAGCAGTTCGGGACAGAATAATCAGCCCCAGCATTTT
. TRBJ1-2 . TRBV14 CASSLSPGFFYGYTF TGTGCCAGCAGCCTCTCTCCAGGGTTTTTTTATGGCTACACCTTC
. TRBJ1-4 . TRBV19 CASTNRATNEKLFF TGTGCCAGTACCAATCGAGCAACTAATGAAAAACTGTTTTTT
TRBD1 TRBJ2-5 . TRBV5-8 CASRLRGQGAWETQYF TGTGCCAGCAGGCTCCGCGGACAGGGGGCTTGGGAGACCCAGTACTTC
TRBD1 TRBJ1-1 . TRBV7-6 CASSSYRQGWEAFF TGTGCCAGCAGCTCCTACAGACAGGGTTGGGAAGCTTTCTTT
TRBD1 TRBJ2-7 few TRBV2 CASRLPGQGYEQYF TGTGCCAGCAGGCTACCGGGACAGGGCTACGAGCAGTACTTC
TRBD1 TRBJ1-5 . TRBV2 CASSADRGGTQPQHF TGTGCCAGCAGTGCGGACAGGGGGGGGACTCAGCCCCAGCATTTT
. TRBJ1-1 . TRBV7-2 CASSEQGWRTEAFF TGTGCCAGCAGCGAACAGGGTTGGCGAACTGAAGCTTTCTTT
. TRBJ1-3 . TRBV4-1 CASSQEGRASGNTIYF TGCGCCAGCAGCCAAGAGGGCAGGGCCTCTGGAAACACCATATATTTT
. TRBJ1-2 . TRBV18 CASSPPVIREGGYTF TGTGCCAGCTCACCACCGGTAATACGAGAGGGTGGCTACACCTTC
. TRBJ1-2 few TRBV19 CASTPLVAGEGRGYTF TGTGCCAGTACTCCACTCGTTGCAGGAGAGGGGAGGGGCTACACCTTC
TRBD1 TRBJ1-1 . TRBV27 CASSLSTGAGVAFF TGTGCCAGCAGTTTATCGACAGGGGCCGGAGTTGCTTTCTTT
. TRBJ2-5 . TRBV5-1 CASSLEQPQETQYF TGCGCCAGCAGCTTGGAACAACCACAAGAGACCCAGTACTTC
. TRBJ1-1 . TRBV7-2 CASSLTDPGAEAFF TGTGCCAGCAGCTTAACAGACCCGGGGGCTGAAGCTTTCTTT
. TRBJ1-2 once TRBV6-5 CASSPGWSGYTF TGTGCCAGCAGTCCAGGGTGGTCGGGCTACACCTTC
. TRBJ2-5 . TRBV12-3/TRBV12-4 CASSLGSQETQYF TGTGCCAGCAGCCTCGGGTCCCAAGAGACCCAGTACTTC
. TRBJ1-5 . TRBV2 CASSRGLSNQPQHF TGTGCCAGCTCGCGGGGGCTTAGCAATCAGCCCCAGCATTTT
. TRBJ1-2 few TRBV3-1/TRBV3-2 CASSRQQANYGYTF TGTGCCAGCAGCCGACAACAAGCTAACTATGGCTACACCTTC
. TRBJ1-5 . TRBV21-1 CASSKLTGGLNQPQHF TGTGCCAGCAGCAAACTTACAGGGGGGTTAAATCAGCCCCAGCATTTT
. TRBJ1-5 once TRBV21-1 CASSKGGQGNQPQHF TGTGCCAGCAGCAAAGGGGGACAGGGGAATCAGCCCCAGCATTTT
TRBD1 TRBJ1-5 . TRBV5-1 CASSLEPGQRGNQPQHF TGCGCCAGCAGCCTAGAACCGGGACAGCGGGGCAATCAGCCCCAGCATTTT
TRBD1 TRBJ1-1 . TRBV19 CASSIGGTGVSEAFF TGTGCCAGTAGTATTGGGGGGACAGGGGTTTCTGAAGCTTTCTTT
TRBD1 TRBJ1-1 . TRBV6-5 CASSLSQGVGEAFF TGTGCCAGCAGTCTTTCACAGGGGGTGGGTGAAGCTTTCTTT
TRBD1 TRBJ1-1 few TRBV3-1/TRBV3-2 CASSLDLDRGFLNTEAFF TGTGCCAGCAGCCTAGATCTGGACAGGGGGTTCTTGAACACTGAAGCTTTCTTT
. TRBJ1-5 . TRBV27 CASSLAPGGGLHQPQHF TGTGCCAGCAGTTTAGCCCCCGGGGGGGGGCTACATCAGCCCCAGCATTTT
TRBD2 TRBJ2-1 . TRBV7-2 CASRRPVGGGAAEQFF TGTGCCAGCAGGAGACCGGTGGGCGGGGGGGCCGCAGAGCAGTTCTTC
. TRBJ1-1 . TRBV6-2/TRBV6-3 CASSYSSKYRAGTEAFF TGTGCCAGCAGTTACTCTTCTAAATACAGGGCAGGCACTGAAGCTTTCTTT
TRBD1 TRBJ1-1 . TRBV5-4 CASSLQGVDTEAFF TGTGCCAGCAGCTTGCAGGGGGTTGACACTGAAGCTTTCTTT
. TRBJ2-2 . TRBV9 CASSVGGPSLNTGELFF TGTGCCAGCAGCGTAGGGGGCCCCTCCCTTAACACCGGGGAGCTGTTTTTT
. TRBJ1-6 . TRBV6-6 CASEIGTNNSPLHF TGTGCCAGCGAGATAGGGACAAATAATTCACCCCTCCACTTT
TRBD1 TRBJ1-2 . TRBV7-2 CASSLRDRGYGYTF TGTGCCAGCAGCTTACGGGACAGGGGTTATGGCTACACCTTC
. TRBJ2-1 once TRBV10-2 CASSRDKYNEQFF TGCGCCAGCAGTCGGGACAAGTACAATGAGCAGTTCTTC
TRBD2 TRBJ2-7 . TRBV9 CASSASLAGSSYEQYF TGTGCCAGCAGCGCCTCATTAGCGGGAAGCTCCTACGAGCAGTACTTC
. TRBJ1-2 . TRBV19 CASSITVDGGYTF TGTGCCAGTAGTATAACCGTTGACGGGGGCTACACCTTC
. TRBJ1-2 . TRBV28 CASSLRGRGGGYTF TGTGCCAGCAGTTTACGAGGCAGGGGTGGTGGCTACACCTTC
. TRBJ1-4 . TRBV29-1 CSVTGSGDEKLFF TGCAGCGTAACAGGGAGCGGTGATGAAAAACTGTTTTTT
TRBD1 TRBJ2-1 . TRBV2 CASSDRGSYNEQFF TGTGCCAGCAGTGACAGGGGGTCCTACAATGAGCAGTTCTTC
TRBD1 TRBJ2-7 . TRBV2 CASTTLQGGEQYF TGTGCCAGCACCACATTACAGGGGGGCGAGCAGTACTTC
. TRBJ2-2 . TRBV14 CASSSSPGELFF TGTGCCAGCAGCTCGTCCCCCGGGGAGCTGTTTTTT
. TRBJ2-7 . TRBV12-5 CASGSLGYEQYF TGTGCTAGTGGTTCCCTAGGCTACGAGCAGTACTTC